This T cell receptor (beta chain) was documented in a study of blood T cell repertoires in COVID-19. Study summary: From the United States, Italy and Spain came samples of acute and convalescent COVID-19. From T cells, B-cell-depleted T cells, or PBMCs came the material, which was cDNA or gDNA.

There are 11 residues in the CDR3. The trim removed 5 bases at V and 10 bases at J, leaving 1 base unmatched. Germline-derived CDR1 and CDR2 are MNHEY and SVGEGT. As originally analysed: Estimates of nucleated cell counts were drawn from the amplification of reference gene primers. Generated by immunoSEQ multiplex PCR, the TCRdb table keeps only in-frame clones and is missing some. The V and J calls and clone size come from that table; D and trimming were worked out from the DNA. The sample holds about 130,000 clones, roughly 88% seen once. The TCR sequence derives from a man aged 65 to 79 with active COVID-19. The chain couples TRBV6-2 or TRBV6-3 to TRBJ1-4; 7 bases are a match to TRBD1. The sequenced material came from peripheral blood. The CDR3: CASSTGAKLFF. The CDR3 DNA sequence: TGTGCCAGCAGTACAGGGGCAAAACTGTTTTTT.